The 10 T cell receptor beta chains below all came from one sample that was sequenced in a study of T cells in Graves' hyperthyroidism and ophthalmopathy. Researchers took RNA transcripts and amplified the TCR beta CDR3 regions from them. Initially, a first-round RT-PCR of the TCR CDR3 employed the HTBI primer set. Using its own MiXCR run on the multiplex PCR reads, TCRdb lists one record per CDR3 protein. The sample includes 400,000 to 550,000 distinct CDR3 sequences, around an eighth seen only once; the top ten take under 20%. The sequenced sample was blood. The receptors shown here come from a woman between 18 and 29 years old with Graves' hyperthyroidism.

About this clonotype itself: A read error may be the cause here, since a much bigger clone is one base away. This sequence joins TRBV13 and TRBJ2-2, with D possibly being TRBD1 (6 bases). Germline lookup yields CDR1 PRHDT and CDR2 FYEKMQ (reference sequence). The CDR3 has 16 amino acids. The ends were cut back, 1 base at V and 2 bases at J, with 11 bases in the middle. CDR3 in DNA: TGTGCCAGCAGCTTAGAGGGACAAGTAAACACCGGGGAGCTGTTTTTT. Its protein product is CASSLEGQVNTGELFF.

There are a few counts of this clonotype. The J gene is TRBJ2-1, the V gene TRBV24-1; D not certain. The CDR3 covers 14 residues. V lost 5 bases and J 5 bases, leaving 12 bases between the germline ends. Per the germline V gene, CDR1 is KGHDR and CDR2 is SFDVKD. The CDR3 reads CATSAETGHNEQFF. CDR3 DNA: TGTGCCACCAGTGCAGAGACTGGGCACAATGAGCAGTTCTTC.

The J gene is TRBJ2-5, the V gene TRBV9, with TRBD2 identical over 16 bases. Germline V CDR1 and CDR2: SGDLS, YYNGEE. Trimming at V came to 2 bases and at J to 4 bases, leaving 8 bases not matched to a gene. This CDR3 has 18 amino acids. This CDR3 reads CASSVGVGLAGGIETQYF. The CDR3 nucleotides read TGTGCCAGCAGCGTTGGGGTGGGACTAGCGGGAGGGATAGAGACCCAGTACTTC.

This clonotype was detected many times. Here the CDR3 reads CSGGQGAIYGYTF. The CDR3 DNA sequence: TGCAGCGGGGGACAGGGGGCTATCTATGGCTACACCTTC. This rearrangement joins TRBV29-1 to TRBJ1-2; 12 bases are shared with TRBD1. This CDR3 region has 13 residues. Germline CDR1 and CDR2: SQVTM and ANQGSEA. V shed 7 bases and J 4 bases; nucleotides not matched to a gene: 4. The whole variable domain, remainder taken from reference TRBV29-1 and TRBJ1-2, is SAVISQKPSRDICQRGTSLTIQCQVDSQVTMMFWYRQQPGQSLTLIATANQGSEATYESGFVIDKFPISRPNLTFSTLTVSNMSPEDSSIYLCSGGQGAIYGYTFGSGTRLTVV.

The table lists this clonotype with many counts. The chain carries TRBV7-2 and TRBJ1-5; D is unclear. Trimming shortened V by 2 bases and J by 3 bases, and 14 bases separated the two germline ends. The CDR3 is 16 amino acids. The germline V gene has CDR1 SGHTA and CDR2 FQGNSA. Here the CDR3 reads CASSLSPGGNNQPQHF. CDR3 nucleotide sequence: TGTGCCAGCAGCTTATCGCCAGGAGGAAACAATCAGCCCCAGCATTTT.

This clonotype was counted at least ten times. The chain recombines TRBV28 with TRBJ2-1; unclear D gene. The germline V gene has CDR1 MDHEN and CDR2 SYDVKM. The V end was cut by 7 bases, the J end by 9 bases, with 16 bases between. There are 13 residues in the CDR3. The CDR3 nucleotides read TGTGCCAGCATCTCCCTCGCCTTGGGTGAGCAGTTCTTC. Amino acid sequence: CASISLALGEQFF.

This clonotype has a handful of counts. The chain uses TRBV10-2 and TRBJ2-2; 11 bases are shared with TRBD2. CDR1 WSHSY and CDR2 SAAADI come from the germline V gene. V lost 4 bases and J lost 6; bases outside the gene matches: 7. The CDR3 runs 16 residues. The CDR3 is CASSALSGRASGELFF. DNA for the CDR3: TGCGCCAGCAGTGCTCTTAGCGGGAGGGCATCCGGGGAGCTGTTTTTT.

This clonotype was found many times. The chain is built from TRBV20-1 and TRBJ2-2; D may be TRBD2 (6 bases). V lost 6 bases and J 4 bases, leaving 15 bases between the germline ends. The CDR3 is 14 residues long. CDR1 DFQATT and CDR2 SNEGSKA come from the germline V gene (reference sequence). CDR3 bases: TGCAGTGCCCTCTCTAGCGTCGGCACCGGGGAGCTGTTTTTT. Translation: CSALSSVGTGELFF.

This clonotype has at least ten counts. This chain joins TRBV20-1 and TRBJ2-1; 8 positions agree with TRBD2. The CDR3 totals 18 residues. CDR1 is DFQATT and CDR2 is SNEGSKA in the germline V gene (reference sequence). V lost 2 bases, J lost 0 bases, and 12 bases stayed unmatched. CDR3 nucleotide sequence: TGCAGTGCTAGATCCGGCGGGACTAGTCTTTACTCCTACAATGAGCAGTTCTTC. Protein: CSARSGGTSLYSYNEQFF.

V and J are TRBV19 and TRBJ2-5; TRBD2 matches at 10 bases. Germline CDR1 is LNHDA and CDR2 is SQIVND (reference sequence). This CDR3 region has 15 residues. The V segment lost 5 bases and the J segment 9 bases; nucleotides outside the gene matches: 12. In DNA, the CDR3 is TGTGCCAGTAGTGGGCGACTAGCGGGCCTTGGGGCCCAGTACTTC. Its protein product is CASSGRLAGLGAQYF. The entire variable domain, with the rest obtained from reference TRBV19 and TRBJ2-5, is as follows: DGGITQSPKYLFRKEGQNVTLSCEQNLNHDAMYWYRQDPGQGLRLIYYSQIVNDFQKGDIAEGYSVSREKKESFPLTVTSAQKNPTAFYLCASSGRLAGLGAQYFGPGTRLLVL.